This paragraph covers one TCR delta chain sequence. As yet, its antigen is unknown. The identical CDR3 is also encoded by other nucleotide sequences in the sample. Purity of the sorted Vdelta1+ thymocytes ranged from 98% to 99.6%. Germline V lookup: CDR1 TSWWSYY, CDR2 QGS. There are 15 residues in the CDR3. The V gene end was trimmed by 3 bases and the J gene end by 6 bases; junction bases not matched to a gene: 9. Sequences come from RNA converted to cDNA by reverse transcription. Pooled V-gene forward primers with one constant-region reverse primer generated the CDR3 amplicons by multiplex PCR. TCRdb called clones anew from the multiplex PCR reads with CATT. The sample lists about 55,000 delta-chain clones; about 15% were seen once. The sample originates from a study of Vδ1+ human thymocytes. General study results and limits: Thymic TRG and TRD repertoires appeared highly polyclonal. Thymic delta-chain repertoires held roughly 18% Vdelta2 sequences and few Vdelta3, despite high sort purity.

The TCR originated in a boy under three years old who had congenital heart surgery. The chain joins TRDV1 to TRDJ1, with 8 bases aligning to TRDD3. Input material: Vdelta1+ gamma-delta thymocytes from the thymus. Subset defined: FACS-sorted CD3+ TCRalphabeta- TCRVdelta1+ TCRVdelta2- thymocytes. The CDR3 loop reads CALGEQGIRLHKLIF. The CDR3 coding sequence is TGTGCTCTTGGGGAGCAAGGGATACGACTTCATAAACTCATCTTT.